The entry that follows covers one T cell receptor beta chain sequence. The antigen remains unidentified. The sample comes from a study of T cell responses to AZD1222 COVID-19 vaccine. Findings of the study overall: As reported, nearly half of all spike-specific TCRs target variant regions that are unmutated. There were vaccine-associated CD4 TCRs across spike, dominant at 160-218 and 743-854. Most donors were white British, females outnumbered males, and clonal diversity was possibly underestimated.

The data were produced by immunoSEQ multiplex PCR, yet TCRdb's version contains in-frame clones alone and is incomplete. The data hold more than 110,000 clones, with 80% to 90% observed a single time. Per the germline V gene, CDR1 is SGHDN and CDR2 is FVKESK. The CDR3 runs 15 residues. V shed 0 bases and J shed 8 bases, with 16 bases lying between them. The sequencing used peripheral blood, collected on day 0 of AZD1222 vaccination. The origin of this receptor is an adult in good health. This chain links TRBV14 with TRBJ2-5, with a tentative D call TRBD1 (6 bases). The CDR3 region is CASSQDPQGKSTQYF. The DNA for the CDR3 is TGTGCCAGCAGCCAAGATCCCCAGGGGAAGAGTACCCAGTACTTC.